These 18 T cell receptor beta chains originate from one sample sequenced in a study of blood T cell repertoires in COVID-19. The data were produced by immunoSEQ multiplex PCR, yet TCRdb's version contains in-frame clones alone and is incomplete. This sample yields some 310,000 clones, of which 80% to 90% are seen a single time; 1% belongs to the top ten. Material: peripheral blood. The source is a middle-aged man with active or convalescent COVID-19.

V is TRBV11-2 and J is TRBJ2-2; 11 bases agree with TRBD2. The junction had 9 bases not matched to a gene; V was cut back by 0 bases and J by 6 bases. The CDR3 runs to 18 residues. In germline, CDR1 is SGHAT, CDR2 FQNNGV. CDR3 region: CASSLEGSGRAFPGELFF. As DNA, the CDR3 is TGTGCCAGCAGCTTAGAAGGTAGCGGGAGGGCCTTTCCCGGGGAGCTGTTTTTT.

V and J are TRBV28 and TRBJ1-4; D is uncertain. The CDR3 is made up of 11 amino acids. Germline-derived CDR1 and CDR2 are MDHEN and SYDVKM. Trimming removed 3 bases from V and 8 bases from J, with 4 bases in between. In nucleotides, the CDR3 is TGTGCCAGCAGTTTGCGGGAAAAACTGTTTTTT. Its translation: CASSLREKLFF.

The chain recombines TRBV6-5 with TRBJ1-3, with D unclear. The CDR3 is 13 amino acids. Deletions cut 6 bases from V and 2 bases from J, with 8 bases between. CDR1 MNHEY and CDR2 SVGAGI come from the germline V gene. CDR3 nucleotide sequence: TGTGCCAGCAGCGAGGAAACTGGAAACACCATATATTTT. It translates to CASSEETGNTIYF.

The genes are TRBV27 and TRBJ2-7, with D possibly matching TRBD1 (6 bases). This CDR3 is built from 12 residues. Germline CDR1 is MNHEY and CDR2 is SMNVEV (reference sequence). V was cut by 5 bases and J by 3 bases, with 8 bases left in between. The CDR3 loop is CASSTRGYEQYF. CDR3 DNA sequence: TGTGCCAGCAGTACCAGGGGCTACGAGCAGTACTTC.

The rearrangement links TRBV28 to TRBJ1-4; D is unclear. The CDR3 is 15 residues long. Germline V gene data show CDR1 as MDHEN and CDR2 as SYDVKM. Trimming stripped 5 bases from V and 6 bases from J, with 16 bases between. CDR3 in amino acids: CASSPFGANDEKLFF. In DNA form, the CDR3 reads TGTGCCAGCAGTCCCTTCGGAGCTAACGATGAAAAACTGTTTTTT.

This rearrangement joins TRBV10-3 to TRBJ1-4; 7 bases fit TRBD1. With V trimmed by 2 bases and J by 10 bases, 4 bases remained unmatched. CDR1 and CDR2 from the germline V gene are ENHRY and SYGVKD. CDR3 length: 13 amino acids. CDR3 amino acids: CAISERTGGKLFF. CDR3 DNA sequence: TGTGCCATCAGTGAGAGGACAGGCGGAAAACTGTTTTTT.

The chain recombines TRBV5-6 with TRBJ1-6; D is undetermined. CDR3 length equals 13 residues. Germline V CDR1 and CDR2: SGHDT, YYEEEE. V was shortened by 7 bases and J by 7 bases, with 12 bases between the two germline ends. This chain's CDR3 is CASSIQANSPLHF. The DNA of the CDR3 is TGTGCCAGCTCCATCCAGGCCAATTCACCCCTCCACTTT.

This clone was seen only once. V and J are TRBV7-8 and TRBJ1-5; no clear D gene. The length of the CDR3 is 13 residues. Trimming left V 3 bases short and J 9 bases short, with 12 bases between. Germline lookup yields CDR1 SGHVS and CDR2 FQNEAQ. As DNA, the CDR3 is TGTGCCAGCAGCTTGGCCCCCCCTGGGCCCCAGCATTTT. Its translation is CASSLAPPGPQHF.

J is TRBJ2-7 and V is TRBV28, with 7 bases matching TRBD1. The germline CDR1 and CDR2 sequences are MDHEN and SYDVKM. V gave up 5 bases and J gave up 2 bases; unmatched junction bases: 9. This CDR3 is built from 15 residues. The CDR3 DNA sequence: TGTGCCAGCAGTGAACAGGGGTACCGTCCCTACGAGCAGTACTTC. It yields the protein CASSEQGYRPYEQYF.

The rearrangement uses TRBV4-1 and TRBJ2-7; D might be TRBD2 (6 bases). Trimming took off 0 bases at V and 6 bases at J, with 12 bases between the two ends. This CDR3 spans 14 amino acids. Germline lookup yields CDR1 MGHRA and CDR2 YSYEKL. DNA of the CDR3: TGCGCCAGCAGCCAAGATTCGATGGGGGGCGAGCAGTACTTC. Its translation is CASSQDSMGGEQYF.

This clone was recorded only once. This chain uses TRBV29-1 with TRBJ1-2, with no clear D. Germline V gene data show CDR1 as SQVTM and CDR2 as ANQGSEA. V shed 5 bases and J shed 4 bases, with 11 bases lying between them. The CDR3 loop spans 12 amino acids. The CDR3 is CSVHQAPYGYTF. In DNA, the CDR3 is TGCAGCGTTCACCAGGCTCCCTATGGCTACACCTTC.

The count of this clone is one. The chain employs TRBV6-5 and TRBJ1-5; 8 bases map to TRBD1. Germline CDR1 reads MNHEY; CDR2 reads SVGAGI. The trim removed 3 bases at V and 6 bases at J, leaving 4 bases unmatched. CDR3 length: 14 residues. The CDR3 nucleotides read TGTGCCAGCAGTTATGACAGGGGCATTCAGCCCCAGCATTTT. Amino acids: CASSYDRGIQPQHF.

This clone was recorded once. The CDR3 coding sequence is TGTGCCAGCGGGACTAGCGGGGGGGCGGATACGCAGTATTTT. This codes for CASGTSGGADTQYF. V and J are TRBV28 and TRBJ2-3; 16 bases align to TRBD2. CDR1 MDHEN and CDR2 SYDVKM come from the germline V gene. The CDR3 totals 14 residues. After removal of 8 bases from V and 6 bases from J, the junction contained 2 bases not matched to a gene.

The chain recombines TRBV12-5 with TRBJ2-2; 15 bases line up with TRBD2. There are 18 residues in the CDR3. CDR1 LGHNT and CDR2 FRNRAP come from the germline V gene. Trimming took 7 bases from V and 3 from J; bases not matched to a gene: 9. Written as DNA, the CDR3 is TGTGCTAGTGCAACCGGGACTAGCGGGGGGCGGGACACCGGGGAGCTGTTTTTT. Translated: CASATGTSGGRDTGELFF.

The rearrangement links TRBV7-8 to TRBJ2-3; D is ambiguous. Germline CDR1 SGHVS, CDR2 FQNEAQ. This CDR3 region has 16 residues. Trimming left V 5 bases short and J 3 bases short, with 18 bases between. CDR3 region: CASSETPRQETDTQYF. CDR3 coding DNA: TGTGCCAGCAGCGAGACCCCTAGGCAAGAGACAGATACGCAGTATTTT.

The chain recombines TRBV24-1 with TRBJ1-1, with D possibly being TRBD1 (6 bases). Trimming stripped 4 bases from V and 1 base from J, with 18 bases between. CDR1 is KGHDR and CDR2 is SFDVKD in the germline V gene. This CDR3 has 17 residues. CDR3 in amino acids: CATSDPRGRNPNTEAFF. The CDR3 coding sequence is TGTGCCACCAGTGACCCCAGGGGCCGTAACCCGAACACTGAAGCTTTCTTT.

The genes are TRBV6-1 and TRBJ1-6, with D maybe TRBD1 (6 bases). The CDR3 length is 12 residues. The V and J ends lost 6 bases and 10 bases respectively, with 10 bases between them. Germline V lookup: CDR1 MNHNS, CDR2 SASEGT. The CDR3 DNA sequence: TGTGCCAGCAGACAGGGTGGATCACCCCTCCACTTT. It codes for CASRQGGSPLHF.

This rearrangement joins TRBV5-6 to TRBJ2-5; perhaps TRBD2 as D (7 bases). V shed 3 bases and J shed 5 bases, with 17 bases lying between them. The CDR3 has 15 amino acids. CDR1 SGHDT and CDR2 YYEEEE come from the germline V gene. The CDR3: CASSSLGGASETQYF. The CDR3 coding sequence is TGTGCCAGCAGCTCCCTTGGGGGGGCTTCGGAGACCCAGTACTTC.